The present entry profiles one T cell receptor beta chain with its context. There is no known antigen for this receptor. Base qualities were left out, and no much larger clone turns up one base away. Using the deep immunoSEQ assay, TCR CDR3 regions were amplified from genomic DNA by multiplex PCR. For each cell subset, the extracted genomic DNA was distributed evenly across all wells of several immunoSEQ 96-well plates, and each plate served as one replicate. Each replicate PCR for unsorted PBMC received about 300 ng genomic DNA, equal to approximately 30,000 T cell genomes. Ten immunoSEQ deep assay plates were used to sequence unsorted PBMC genomic DNA. Purified libraries were measured with a Qubit 3.0 fluorometer, size-checked on a Bioanalyzer 2100, and measured again with the KAPA Library Quantification kit. Each immunoSEQ 96-well plate was sequenced on its own single-read 150-cycle Illumina NextSeq 550 flow cell. Per the original workflow: Because the immunoSEQ output held only junctional sequences and lacked quality scores, the filtering could not match the filtering applied to full-length reads. Sequences were annotated with PyIR, a Python wrapper for IgBLAST v1.9, and V/J genes and CDR3 were assigned using IMGT germline references. Reads with weak V/J assignments (E-value above 1e-6), missing CDR3, stop codons, out-of-frame junctions, or ambiguous translated residues were removed. V3J clonotypes were defined as sequences sharing an identical inferred V gene, J gene, and CDR3 amino acid sequence. Percentage overlap between repertoires was computed as shared unique clonotypes divided by the size of the smaller repertoire. RTK rarefaction, the Chao1 estimator, and Recon v2.1 estimates of unobserved clonotypes were used to assess repertoire richness. Imported from immuneACCESS, the table was reduced by TCRdb to in-frame sequences with V and J called. These copies leave out some clones; in studies compared against another copy, an unresolved V gene accounts for under half, and the cause of the remainder is not known. From that table come the V and J calls and clone size; the DNA was used to work out D and trimming. The sample includes fewer than 500,000 clones, with almost 80% observed a single time. Roughly an eighth of the sample rests with the top ten.

As encoded in the germline V gene, CDR1 is MDHEN while CDR2 is SYDVKM. The germline V end is reduced by 5 bases and the J end by 1 base; junction bases left unmatched: 7. Including cysteine and phenylalanine, the CDR3 has 16 amino acids. The DNA shown is the 48-base CDR3, in frame from base 1. These data come from a study of shared clonotypes between healthy human individuals (TCRdb year 2020). Broadly, across the study: The cohort included a few men and a couple of women between 18 and 49 years of age. The study deeply sequenced blood TCR repertoires of about five healthy adults to estimate repertoire size and the extent of clonotype sharing between individuals. Each donor's leukapheresis produced roughly between roughly 0.85 and 10 billion PBMCs. Libraries were prepared and TCR repertoires were sequenced by different laboratories using diverse techniques, in order to increase sequencing depth and limit assay-specific biases.

What the study reported, not specific to this receptor: Because the study included a small number of donors, the genetic and exposure-history diversity represented was limited. Sampling was limited to blood, and TCR repertoires in tissue likely differ from TCR repertoires in blood. Based on pairwise subsampling, the degree of clonotype sharing among donors was expected to be affected by sequencing depth.

The donors were healthy, HIV-negative adults who had no recently reported acute infections or vaccinations. Every donor was a Caucasian adult living in Nashville, Tennessee, USA. For unsorted samples, tens of millions of PBMCs were counted, and genomic DNA was extracted using the QIAamp DNA Blood Mini kit. Blood was collected by leukapheresis, and PBMCs were isolated by Ficoll-Histopaque density gradient centrifugation and then cryopreserved in liquid nitrogen vapor phase. The sequence was obtained from a woman between 35 and 50 years old in good health. Some clones in this sample may be carry-over from other donors' samples. The chain is encoded by TRBV28 joined to TRBJ1-1; 10 bases in the junction line up with TRBD1. Sequencing used PBMCs. The bases are TGTGCCAGCAGTCCGGGACAGGGGAAAGCGAACACTGAAGCTTTCTTT. This gives the protein CASSPGQGKANTEAFF.